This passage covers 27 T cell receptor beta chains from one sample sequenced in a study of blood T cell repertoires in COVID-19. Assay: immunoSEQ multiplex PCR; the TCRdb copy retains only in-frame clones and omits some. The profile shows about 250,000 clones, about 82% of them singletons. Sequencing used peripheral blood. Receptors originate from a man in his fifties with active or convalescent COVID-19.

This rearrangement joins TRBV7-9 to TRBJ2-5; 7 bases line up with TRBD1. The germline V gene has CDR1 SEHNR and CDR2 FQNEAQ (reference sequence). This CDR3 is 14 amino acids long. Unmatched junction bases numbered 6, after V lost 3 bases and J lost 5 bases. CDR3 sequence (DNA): TGTGCCAGCAGCTTGCAGGGGGTTCGGGAGACCCAGTACTTC. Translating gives CASSLQGVRETQYF.

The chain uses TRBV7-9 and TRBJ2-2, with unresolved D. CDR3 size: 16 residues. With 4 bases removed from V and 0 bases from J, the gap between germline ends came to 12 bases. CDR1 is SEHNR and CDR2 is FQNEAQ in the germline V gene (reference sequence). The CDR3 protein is CASSSARRSNTGELFF. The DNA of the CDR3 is TGTGCCAGCAGCTCTGCGAGGCGGTCGAACACCGGGGAGCTGTTTTTT.

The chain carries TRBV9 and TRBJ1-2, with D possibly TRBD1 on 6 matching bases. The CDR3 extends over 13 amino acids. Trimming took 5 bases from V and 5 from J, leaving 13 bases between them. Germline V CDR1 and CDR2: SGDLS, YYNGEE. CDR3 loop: CASRDRTSYGYTF. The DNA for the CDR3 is TGTGCCAGCAGGGACAGAACCTCTTATGGCTACACCTTC.

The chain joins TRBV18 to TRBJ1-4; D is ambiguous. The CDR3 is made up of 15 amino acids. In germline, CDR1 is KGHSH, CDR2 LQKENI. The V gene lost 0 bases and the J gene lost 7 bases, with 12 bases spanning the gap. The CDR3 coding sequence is TGTGCCAGCTCACCACCTGAGGCCACACGTGAAAAACTGTTTTTT. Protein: CASSPPEATREKLFF.

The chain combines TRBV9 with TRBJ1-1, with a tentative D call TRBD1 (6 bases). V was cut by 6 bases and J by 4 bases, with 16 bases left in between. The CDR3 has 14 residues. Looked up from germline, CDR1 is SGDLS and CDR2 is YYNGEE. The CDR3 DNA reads TGTGCCAGCACGCCCGGACAGCGGAGCACTGAAGCTTTCTTT. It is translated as CASTPGQRSTEAFF.

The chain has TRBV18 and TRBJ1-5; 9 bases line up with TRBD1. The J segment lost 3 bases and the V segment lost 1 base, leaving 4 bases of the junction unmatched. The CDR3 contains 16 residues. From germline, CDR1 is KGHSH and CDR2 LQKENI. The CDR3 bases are TGTGCCAGCTCACCACGACAGGGGGAGGACAATCAGCCCCAGCATTTT. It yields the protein CASSPRQGEDNQPQHF.

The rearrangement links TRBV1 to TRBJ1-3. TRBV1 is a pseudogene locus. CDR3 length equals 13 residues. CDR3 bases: TGCACCAGCAGCCAAAGAATAGGAGACACCATATATTTT. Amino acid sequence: CTSSQRIGDTIYF.

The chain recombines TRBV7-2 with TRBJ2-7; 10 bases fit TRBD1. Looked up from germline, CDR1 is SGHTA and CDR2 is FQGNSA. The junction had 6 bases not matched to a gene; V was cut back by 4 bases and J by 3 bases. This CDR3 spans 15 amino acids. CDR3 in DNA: TGTGCCAGCAGCTCGTGGGACAGGGGTTACTACGAGCAGTACTTC. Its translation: CASSSWDRGYYEQYF.

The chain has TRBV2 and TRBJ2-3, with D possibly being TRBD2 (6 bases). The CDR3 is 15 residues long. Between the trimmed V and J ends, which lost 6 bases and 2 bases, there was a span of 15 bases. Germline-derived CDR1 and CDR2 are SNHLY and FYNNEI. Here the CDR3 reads CASRGWRGSTDTQYF. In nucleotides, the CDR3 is TGTGCCAGCAGGGGGTGGAGGGGTTCCACAGATACGCAGTATTTT. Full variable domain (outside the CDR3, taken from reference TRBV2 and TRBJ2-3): EPEVTQTPSHQVTQMGQEVILRCVPISNHLYFYWYRQILGQKVEFLVSFYNNEISEKSEIFDDQFSVERPDGSNFTLKIRSTKLEDSAMYFCASRGWRGSTDTQYFGPGTRLTVL.

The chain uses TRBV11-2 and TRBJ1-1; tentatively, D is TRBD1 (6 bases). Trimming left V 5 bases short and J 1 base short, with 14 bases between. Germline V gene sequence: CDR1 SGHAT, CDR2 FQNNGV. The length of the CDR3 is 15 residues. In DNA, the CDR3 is TGTGCCAGCAGCCGCGGGGGCCTGGCGAACACTGAAGCTTTCTTT. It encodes CASSRGGLANTEAFF.

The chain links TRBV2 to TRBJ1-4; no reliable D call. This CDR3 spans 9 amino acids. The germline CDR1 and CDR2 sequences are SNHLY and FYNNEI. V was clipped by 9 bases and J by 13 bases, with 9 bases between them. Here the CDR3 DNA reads TGTGCCAGAATGTCGGTACTGTTTTTT. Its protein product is CARMSVLFF.

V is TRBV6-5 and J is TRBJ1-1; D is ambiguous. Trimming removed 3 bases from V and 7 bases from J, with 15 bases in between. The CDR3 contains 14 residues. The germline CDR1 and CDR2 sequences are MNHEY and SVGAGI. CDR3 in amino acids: CASSYGMGVSEAFF. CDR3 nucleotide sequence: TGTGCCAGCAGTTATGGAATGGGAGTGAGTGAAGCTTTCTTT.

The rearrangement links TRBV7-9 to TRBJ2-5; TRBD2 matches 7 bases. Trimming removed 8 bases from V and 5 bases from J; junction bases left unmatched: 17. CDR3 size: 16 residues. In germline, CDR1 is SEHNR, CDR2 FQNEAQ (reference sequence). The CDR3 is CASRVVSAGVGETQYF. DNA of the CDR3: TGTGCCAGCCGCGTGGTTAGCGCGGGAGTTGGGGAGACCCAGTACTTC.

The CDR3 here is CASSQDWGTNEQFF. DNA of the CDR3: TGTGCCAGCAGCCAAGATTGGGGCACCAATGAGCAGTTCTTC. This chain uses TRBV3-1 (or the pseudogene TRBV3-2) with TRBJ2-1, with D possibly matching TRBD1 (5 bases). V was shortened by 0 bases and J by 6 bases, with 9 bases between the two germline ends. CDR1 is LGHDT, CDR2 YNNKEL, per germline (reference sequence). The CDR3 has 14 residues.

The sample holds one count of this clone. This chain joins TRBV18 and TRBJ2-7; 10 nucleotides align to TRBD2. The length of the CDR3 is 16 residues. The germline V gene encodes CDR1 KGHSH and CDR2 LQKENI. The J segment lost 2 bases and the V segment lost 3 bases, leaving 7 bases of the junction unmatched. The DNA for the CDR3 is TGTGCCAGCTCACCCATCGAAAGCGGGAGGGCCTACGAGCAGTACTTC. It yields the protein CASSPIESGRAYEQYF.

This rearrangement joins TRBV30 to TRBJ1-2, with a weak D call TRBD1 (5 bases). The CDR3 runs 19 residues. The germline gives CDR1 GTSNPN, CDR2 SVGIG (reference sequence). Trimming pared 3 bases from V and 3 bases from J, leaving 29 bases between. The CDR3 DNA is TGTGCCTGGAGCACCCTAAAGGTGGAGCGTGGGGGGTACGACTATGGCTACACCTTC. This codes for CAWSTLKVERGGYDYGYTF.

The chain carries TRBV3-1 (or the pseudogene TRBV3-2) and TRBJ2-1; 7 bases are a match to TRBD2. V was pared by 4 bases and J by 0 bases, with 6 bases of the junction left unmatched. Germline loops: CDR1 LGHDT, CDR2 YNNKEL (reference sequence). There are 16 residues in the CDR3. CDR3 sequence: CASSPQRGLSYNEQFF. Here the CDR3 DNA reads TGTGCCAGCAGCCCCCAGCGGGGCCTCTCCTACAATGAGCAGTTCTTC.

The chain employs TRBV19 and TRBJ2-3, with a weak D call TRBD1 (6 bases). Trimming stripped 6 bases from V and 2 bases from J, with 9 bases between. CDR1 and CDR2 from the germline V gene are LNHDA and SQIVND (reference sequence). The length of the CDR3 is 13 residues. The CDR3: CASRDSPTDTQYF. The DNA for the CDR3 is TGTGCCAGTAGGGACAGCCCCACAGATACGCAGTATTTT.

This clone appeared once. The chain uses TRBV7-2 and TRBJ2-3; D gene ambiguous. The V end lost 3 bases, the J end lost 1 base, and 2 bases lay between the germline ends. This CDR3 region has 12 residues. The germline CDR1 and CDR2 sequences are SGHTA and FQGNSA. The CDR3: CASSFGTDTQYF. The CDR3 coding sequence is TGTGCCAGCAGCTTCGGCACAGATACGCAGTATTTT.

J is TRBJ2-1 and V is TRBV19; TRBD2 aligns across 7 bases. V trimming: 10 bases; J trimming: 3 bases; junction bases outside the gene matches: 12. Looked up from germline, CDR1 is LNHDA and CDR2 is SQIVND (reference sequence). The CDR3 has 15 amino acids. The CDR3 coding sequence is TGTGCCACCCAAATAAACAGCGGGGACTACAATGAGCAGTTCTTC. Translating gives CATQINSGDYNEQFF. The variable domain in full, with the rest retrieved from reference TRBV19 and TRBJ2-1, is DGGITQSPKYLFRKEGQNVTLSCEQNLNHDAMYWYRQDPGQGLRLIYYSQIVNDFQKGDIAEGYSVSREKKESFPLTVTSAQKNPTAFYLCATQINSGDYNEQFFGPGTRLTVL.

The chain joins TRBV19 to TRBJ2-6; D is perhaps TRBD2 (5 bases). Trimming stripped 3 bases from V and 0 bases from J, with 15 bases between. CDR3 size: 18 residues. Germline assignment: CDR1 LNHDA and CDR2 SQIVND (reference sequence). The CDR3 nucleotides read TGTGCCAGTAGTATGGCTAGCCTCCCAAGCTCTGGGGCCAACGTCCTGACTTTC. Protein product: CASSMASLPSSGANVLTF.

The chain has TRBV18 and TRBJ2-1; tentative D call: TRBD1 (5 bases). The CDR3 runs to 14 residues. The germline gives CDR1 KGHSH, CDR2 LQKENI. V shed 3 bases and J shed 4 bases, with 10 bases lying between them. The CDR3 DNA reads TGTGCCAGCTCACCCCGACAGTCTTACAATGAGCAGTTCTTC. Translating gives CASSPRQSYNEQFF.

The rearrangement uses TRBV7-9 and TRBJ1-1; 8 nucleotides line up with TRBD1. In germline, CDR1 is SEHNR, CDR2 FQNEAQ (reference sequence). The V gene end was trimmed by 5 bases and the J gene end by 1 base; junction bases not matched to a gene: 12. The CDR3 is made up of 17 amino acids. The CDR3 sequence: CASSPVGRQGTNTEAFF. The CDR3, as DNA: TGTGCCAGCAGCCCTGTAGGTCGACAGGGGACGAACACTGAAGCTTTCTTT. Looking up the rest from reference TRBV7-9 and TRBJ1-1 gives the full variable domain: DTGVSQNPRHKITKRGQNVTFRCDPISEHNRLYWYRQTLGQGPEFLTYFQNEAQLEKSRLLSDRFSAERPKGSFSTLEIQRTEQGDSAMYLCASSPVGRQGTNTEAFFGQGTRLTVV.

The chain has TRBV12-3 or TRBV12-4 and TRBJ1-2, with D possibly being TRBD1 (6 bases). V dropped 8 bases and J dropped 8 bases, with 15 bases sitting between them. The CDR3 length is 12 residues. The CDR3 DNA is TGTGCCAGCGCAAGGGGGGGATGGGGCTACACCTTC. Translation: CASARGGWGYTF.

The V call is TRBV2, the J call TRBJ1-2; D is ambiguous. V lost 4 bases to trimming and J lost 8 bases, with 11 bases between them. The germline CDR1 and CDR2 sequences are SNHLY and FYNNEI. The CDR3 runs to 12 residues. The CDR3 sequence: CASSGSVGGYTF. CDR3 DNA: TGTGCCAGCAGTGGGTCTGTCGGGGGCTACACCTTC. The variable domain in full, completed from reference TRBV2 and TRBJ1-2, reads EPEVTQTPSHQVTQMGQEVILRCVPISNHLYFYWYRQILGQKVEFLVSFYNNEISEKSEIFDDQFSVERPDGSNFTLKIRSTKLEDSAMYFCASSGSVGGYTFGSGTRLTVV.

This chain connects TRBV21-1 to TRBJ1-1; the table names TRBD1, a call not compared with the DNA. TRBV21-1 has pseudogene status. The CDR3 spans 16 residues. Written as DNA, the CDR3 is TGTGCCAGCAGCAAAGGGGCAGGGCCCAAAAACACTGAAGCTTTCTTT. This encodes CASSKGAGPKNTEAFF.

The CDR3 spells CASSFRSVDTENYGYTF. CDR3 nucleotides: TGTGCCAGCAGCTTCCGTAGTGTGGACACTGAGAACTATGGCTACACCTTC. The chain employs TRBV5-6 and TRBJ1-2; D is possibly TRBD1 (5 bases). The CDR3 is 17 amino acids. The germline V gene encodes CDR1 SGHDT and CDR2 YYEEEE. V was trimmed by 2 bases and J by 2 bases, leaving 19 bases between them.